This T cell receptor (beta chain) was captured by sequencing in a study of tumor T cells in aggressive B-cell lymphoma. This CDR3 region has 16 residues. With 0 bases removed from V and 0 bases from J, the gap between germline ends came to 12 bases. Germline CDR1 and CDR2: SGHDN and FVKESK. The table came from immunoSEQ multiplex PCR; TCRdb's copy has only in-frame clones and leaves some out. This listing includes approximately 53 clones. This clonotype was obtained from an adult with diffuse large B cell lymphoma. The J gene is TRBJ2-7, the V gene TRBV14; perhaps TRBD2 as D (6 bases). Sequenced: tumor tissue. The CDR3 region has the DNA TGTGCCAGCAGCCAAGATCACCAGGGAGGCTCCTACGAGCAGTACTTC. Translating it yields CASSQDHQGGSYEQYF.